Reported below is one TCR beta chain. This sample stems from a study of PD-L1 blockade in urothelial cancer. Repertoires were generated with immunoSEQ multiplex PCR, while TCRdb's copy carries only in-frame clones and drops some. Of tens of thousands of clones listed, roughly 79% are singletons. The time point here: pretreatment peripheral blood. Patients presented with locally advanced or metastatic urothelial carcinoma. Here the sequenced sample was PBMCs, taken around atezolizumab (anti-PD-L1) treatment. The sequence was collected from a man in his 70s with urothelial cancer.

The CDR3 bases are TGTGCCAGCAGCGTAGCTACAGGCTACCAAGAGACCCAGTACTTC. Amino acids: CASSVATGYQETQYF. The chain is built from TRBV9 and TRBJ2-5, with a tentative D call TRBD1 (5 bases). The CDR3 loop spans 15 amino acids. The V end lost 0 bases, the J end lost 0 bases, and 9 bases lay between the germline ends. The V gene's germline CDR1 is SGDLS and CDR2 YYNGEE.